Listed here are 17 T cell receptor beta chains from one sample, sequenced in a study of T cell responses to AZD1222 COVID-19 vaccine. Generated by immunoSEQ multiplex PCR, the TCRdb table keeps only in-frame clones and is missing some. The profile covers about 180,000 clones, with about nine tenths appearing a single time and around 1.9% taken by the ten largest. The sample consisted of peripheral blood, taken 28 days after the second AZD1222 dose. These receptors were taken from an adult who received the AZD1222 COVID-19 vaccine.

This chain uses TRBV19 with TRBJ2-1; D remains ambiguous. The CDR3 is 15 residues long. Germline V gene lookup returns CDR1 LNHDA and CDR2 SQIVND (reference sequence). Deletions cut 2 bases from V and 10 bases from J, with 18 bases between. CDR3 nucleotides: TGTGCCAGTAGTATACAGTGGGCCTCCCATGGGGAGCAGTTCTTC. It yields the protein CASSIQWASHGEQFF.

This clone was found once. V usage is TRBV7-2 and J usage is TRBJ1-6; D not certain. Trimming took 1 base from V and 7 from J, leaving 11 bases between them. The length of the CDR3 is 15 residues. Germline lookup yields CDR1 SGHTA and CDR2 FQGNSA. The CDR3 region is CASSLVAVKNSPLHF. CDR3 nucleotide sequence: TGTGCCAGCAGCTTAGTTGCTGTCAAGAATTCACCCCTCCACTTT. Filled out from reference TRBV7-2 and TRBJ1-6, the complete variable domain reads GAGVSQSPSNKVTEKGKDVELRCDPISGHTALYWYRQSLGQGLEFLIYFQGNSAPDKSGLPSDRFSAERTGGSVSTLTIQRTQQEDSAVYLCASSLVAVKNSPLHFGNGTRLTVT.

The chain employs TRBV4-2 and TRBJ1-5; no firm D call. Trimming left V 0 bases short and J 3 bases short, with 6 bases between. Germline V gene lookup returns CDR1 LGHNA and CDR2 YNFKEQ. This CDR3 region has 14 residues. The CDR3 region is CASSQERYNQPQHF. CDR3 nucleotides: TGTGCCAGCAGCCAAGAGAGATACAATCAGCCCCAGCATTTT.

DNA of the CDR3: TGTGCCTGGAGTGTTGGGACAGGGGAAGATACGCAGTATTTT. Its protein is CAWSVGTGEDTQYF. This chain connects TRBV30 to TRBJ2-3; TRBD1 agrees at 10 bases. V was pared by 0 bases and J by 5 bases, with 2 bases of the junction left unmatched. CDR3 length equals 14 residues. The germline V gene encodes CDR1 GTSNPN and CDR2 SVGIG (reference sequence).

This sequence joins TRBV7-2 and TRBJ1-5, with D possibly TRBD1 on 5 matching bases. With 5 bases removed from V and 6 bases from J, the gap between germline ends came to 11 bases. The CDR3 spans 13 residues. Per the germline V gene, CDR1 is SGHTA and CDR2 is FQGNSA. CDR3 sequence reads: CASSPRGAQPQHF. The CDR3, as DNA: TGTGCCAGCAGCCCCCGTGGGGCTCAGCCCCAGCATTTT.

CDR3 sequence: CASTTGTEDSPLHF. The CDR3, as DNA: TGTGCCAGCACCACCGGGACTGAGGATTCACCCCTCCACTTT. The V and J genes are TRBV7-9 and TRBJ1-6; D may be TRBD1 (5 bases). CDR3 length equals 14 residues. Trimming took off 7 bases at V and 8 bases at J, with 15 bases between the two ends. Looked up from germline, CDR1 is SEHNR and CDR2 is FQNEAQ (reference sequence).

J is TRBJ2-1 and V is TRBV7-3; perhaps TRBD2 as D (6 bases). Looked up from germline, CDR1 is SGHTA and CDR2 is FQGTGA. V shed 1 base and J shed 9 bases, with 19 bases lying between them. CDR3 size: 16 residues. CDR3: CASSLIGTGTPVEQFF. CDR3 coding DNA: TGTGCCAGCAGCTTAATAGGGACCGGGACTCCCGTTGAGCAGTTCTTC. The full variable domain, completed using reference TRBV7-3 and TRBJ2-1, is GAGVSQTPSNKVTEKGKYVELRCDPISGHTALYWYRQSLGQGPEFLIYFQGTGAADDSGLPNDRFFAVRPEGSVSTLKIQRTERGDSAVYLCASSLIGTGTPVEQFFGPGTRLTVL.

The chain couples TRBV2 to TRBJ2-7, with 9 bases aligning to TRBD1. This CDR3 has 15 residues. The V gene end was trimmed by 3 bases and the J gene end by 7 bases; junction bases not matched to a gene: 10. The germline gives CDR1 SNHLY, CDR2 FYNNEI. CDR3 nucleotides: TGTGCCAGCAGTGATCGGACAGGGGCCATGGGAGAGCAGTACTTC. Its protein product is CASSDRTGAMGEQYF.

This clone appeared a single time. CDR3 region: CASSSGTGSYEQYF. In DNA, the CDR3 is TGCGCCAGCAGCTCCGGGACAGGATCCTACGAGCAGTACTTC. The rearrangement links TRBV5-1 to TRBJ2-7, with 8 bases aligning to TRBD1. The germline V gene encodes CDR1 SGHRS and CDR2 YFSETQ. Losses at the gene ends were 3 bases for V and 1 base for J; bases not matched to a gene: 3. The CDR3 has 14 residues.

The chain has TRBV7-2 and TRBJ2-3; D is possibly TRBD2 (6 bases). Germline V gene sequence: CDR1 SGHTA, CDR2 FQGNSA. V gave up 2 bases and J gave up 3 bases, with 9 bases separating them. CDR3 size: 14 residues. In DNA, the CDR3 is TGTGCCAGCAGCTTACGACTAGTTACAGATACGCAGTATTTT. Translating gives CASSLRLVTDTQYF.

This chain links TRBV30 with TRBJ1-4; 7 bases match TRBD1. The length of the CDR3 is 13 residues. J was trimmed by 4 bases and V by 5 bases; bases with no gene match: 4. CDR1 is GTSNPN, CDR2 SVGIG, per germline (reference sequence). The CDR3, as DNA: TGTGCCTGGGGGACAGTGAATAATGAAAAACTGTTTTTT. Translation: CAWGTVNNEKLFF. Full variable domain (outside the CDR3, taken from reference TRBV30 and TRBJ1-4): SQTIHQWPATLVQPVGSPLSLECTVEGTSNPNLYWYRQAAGRGLQLLFYSVGIGQISSEVPQNLSASRPQDRQFILSSKKLLLSDSGFYLCAWGTVNNEKLFFGSGTQLSVL.

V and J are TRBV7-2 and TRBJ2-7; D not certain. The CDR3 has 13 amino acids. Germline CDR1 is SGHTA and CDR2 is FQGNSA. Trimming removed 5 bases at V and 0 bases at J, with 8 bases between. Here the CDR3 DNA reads TGTGCCAGCAGCCCCTCTGCCTCCTACGAGCAGTACTTC. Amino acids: CASSPSASYEQYF. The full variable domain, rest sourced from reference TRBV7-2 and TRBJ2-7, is GAGVSQSPSNKVTEKGKDVELRCDPISGHTALYWYRQSLGQGLEFLIYFQGNSAPDKSGLPSDRFSAERTGGSVSTLTIQRTQQEDSAVYLCASSPSASYEQYFGPGTRLTVT.

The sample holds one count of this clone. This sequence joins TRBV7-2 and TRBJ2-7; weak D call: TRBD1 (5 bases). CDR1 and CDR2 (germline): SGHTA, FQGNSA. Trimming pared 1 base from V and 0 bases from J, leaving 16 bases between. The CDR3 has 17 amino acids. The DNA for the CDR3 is TGTGCCAGCAGCTTAGGTTGGGGCCGGGCGAGCTCCTACGAGCAGTACTTC. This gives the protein CASSLGWGRASSYEQYF.

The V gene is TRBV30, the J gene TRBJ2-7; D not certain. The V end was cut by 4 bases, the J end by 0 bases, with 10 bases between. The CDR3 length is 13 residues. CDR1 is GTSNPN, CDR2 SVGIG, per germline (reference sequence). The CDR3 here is CAWKGKPSYEQYF. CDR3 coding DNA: TGTGCCTGGAAAGGGAAGCCCTCCTACGAGCAGTACTTC. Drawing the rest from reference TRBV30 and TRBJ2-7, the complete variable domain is SQTIHQWPATLVQPVGSPLSLECTVEGTSNPNLYWYRQAAGRGLQLLFYSVGIGQISSEVPQNLSASRPQDRQFILSSKKLLLSDSGFYLCAWKGKPSYEQYFGPGTRLTVT.

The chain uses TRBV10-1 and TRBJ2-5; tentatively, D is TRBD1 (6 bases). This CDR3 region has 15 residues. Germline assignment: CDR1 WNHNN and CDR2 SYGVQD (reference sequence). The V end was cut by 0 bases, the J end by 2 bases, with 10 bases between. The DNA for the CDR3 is TGCGCCAGCAGTGAGTCGATTGGACAGCAAGAGACCCAGTACTTC. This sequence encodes CASSESIGQQETQYF.

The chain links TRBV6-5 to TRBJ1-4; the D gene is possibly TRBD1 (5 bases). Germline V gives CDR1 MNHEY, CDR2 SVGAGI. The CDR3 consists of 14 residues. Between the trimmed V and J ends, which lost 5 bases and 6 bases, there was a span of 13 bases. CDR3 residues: CASSPGTTYEKLFF. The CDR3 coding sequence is TGTGCCAGCAGTCCCGGGACTACGTATGAAAAACTGTTTTTT.

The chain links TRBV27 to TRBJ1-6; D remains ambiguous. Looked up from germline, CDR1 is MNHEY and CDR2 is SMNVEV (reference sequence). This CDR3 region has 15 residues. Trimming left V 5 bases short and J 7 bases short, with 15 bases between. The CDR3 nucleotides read TGTGCCAGCAGTCCCACCTCCGGGCCCAATTCACCCCTCCACTTT. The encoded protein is CASSPTSGPNSPLHF.